Given below is one T cell receptor (beta chain) in context. Its antigen remains unidentified. With 60 Vbeta and 13 Jbeta primers, the PCR was carried out. Clones were sequenced by immunoSEQ multiplex PCR, and TCRdb holds only the in-frame ones, with some missing. The sample data list under 75,000 clones. The entry originates in a study of cytomegalovirus exposure and HLA in healthy donors. Whole-study results and caveats: V- and J-gene trimming of TCR beta was linked (in a later analysis) to a missense DCLRE1C variant.

This CDR3 region has 15 residues. CDR1 is SGHRS, CDR2 YFSETQ, per germline. V gave up 4 bases and J gave up 4 bases, with 14 bases separating them. This clonotype was sampled from a female donor in good health and CMV-seropositive. Sequences were obtained from PBMCs. The V call is TRBV5-1, the J call TRBJ1-4; TRBD1 might be the D (6 bases). The DNA of the CDR3 is TGCGCCAGCAGCCCTCTGGACAGTTTTAATGAAAAACTGTTTTTT. Its protein product is CASSPLDSFNEKLFF. Based on the CDR3 plus reference TRBV5-1 and TRBJ1-4, the full variable domain is KAGVTQTPRYLIKTRGQQVTLSCSPISGHRSVSWYQQTPGQGLQFLFEYFSETQRNKGNFPGRFSGRQFSNSRSEMNVSTLELGDSALYLCASSPLDSFNEKLFFGSGTQLSVL.